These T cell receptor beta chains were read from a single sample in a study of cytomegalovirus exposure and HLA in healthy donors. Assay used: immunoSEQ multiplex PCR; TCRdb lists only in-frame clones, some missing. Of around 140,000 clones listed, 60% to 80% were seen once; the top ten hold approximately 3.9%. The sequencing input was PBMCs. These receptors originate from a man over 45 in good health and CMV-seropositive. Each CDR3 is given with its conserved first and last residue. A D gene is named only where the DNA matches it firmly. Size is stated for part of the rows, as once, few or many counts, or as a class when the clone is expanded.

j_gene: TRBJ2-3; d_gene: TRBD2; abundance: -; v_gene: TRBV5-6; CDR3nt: TGTGCCAGCAGCTTCCAGCGGGGGGGCACAGATACGCAGTATTTT; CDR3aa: CASSFQRGGTDTQYF
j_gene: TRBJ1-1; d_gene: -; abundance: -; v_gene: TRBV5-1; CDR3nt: TGCGCCAGCAGCTTATGGCAGACAACAGGGTTGAACACTGAAGCTTTCTTT; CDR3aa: CASSLWQTTGLNTEAFF
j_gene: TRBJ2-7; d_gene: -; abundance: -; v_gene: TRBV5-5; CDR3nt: TGTGCCAGAAGTATGGATGACATAGGCGACATAGGCGAGCAGTACTTC; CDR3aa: CARSMDDIGDIGEQYF
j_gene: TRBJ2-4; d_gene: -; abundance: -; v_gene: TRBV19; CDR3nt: TGTGCCAGTAGTGAAACAGTAGCCAAAAACATTCAGTACTTC; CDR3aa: CASSETVAKNIQYF
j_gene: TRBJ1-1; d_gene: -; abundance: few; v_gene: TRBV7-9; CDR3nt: TGTGCCAGTGACCCCGGACAGCCTGAAGCTTTCTTT; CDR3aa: CASDPGQPEAFF
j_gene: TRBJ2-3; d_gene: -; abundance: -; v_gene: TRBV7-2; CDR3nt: TGTGCCAGCAGCCCCGAGGTCACAGATACGCAGTATTTT; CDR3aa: CASSPEVTDTQYF
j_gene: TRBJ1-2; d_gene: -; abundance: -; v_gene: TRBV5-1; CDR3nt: TGCGCCAGCAGCTTGTTCGCGGGGGTGGATGGCTACACCTTC; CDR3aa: CASSLFAGVDGYTF
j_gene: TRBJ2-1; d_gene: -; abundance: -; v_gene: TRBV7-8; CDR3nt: TGTGCCAGCAGCCCTGGAGGCTCCTACAATGAGCAGTTCTTC; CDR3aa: CASSPGGSYNEQFF
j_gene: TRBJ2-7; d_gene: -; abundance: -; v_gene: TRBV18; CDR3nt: TGTGCCAGCTCACCCAGGACAGATTCTTACGAGCAGTACTTC; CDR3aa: CASSPRTDSYEQYF
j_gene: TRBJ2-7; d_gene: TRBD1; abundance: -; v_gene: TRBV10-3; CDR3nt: TGTGCCATCAGTGAGTATCCTACAGGGGGGTACGAGCAGTACTTC; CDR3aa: CAISEYPTGGYEQYF
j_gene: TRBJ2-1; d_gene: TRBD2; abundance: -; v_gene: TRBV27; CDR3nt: TGTGCCAGCAGTTTATATCAGCGGGGGGGCACCCACAATGAGCAGTTCTTC; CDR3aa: CASSLYQRGGTHNEQFF
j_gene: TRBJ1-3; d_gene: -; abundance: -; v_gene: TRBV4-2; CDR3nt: TGTGCCAGCAGTCGGGGGGAACTCCGCTGGGAGGGCACCATATATTTT; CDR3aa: CASSRGELRWEGTIYF
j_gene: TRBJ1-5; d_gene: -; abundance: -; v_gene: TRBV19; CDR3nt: TGTGCCAGTAGTATTGGGGGGGCACAGGGTAAGATTCAGCCCCAGCATTTT; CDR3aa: CASSIGGAQGKIQPQHF
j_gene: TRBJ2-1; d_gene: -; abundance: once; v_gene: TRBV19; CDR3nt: TGTGCCAGTAGTATCCACGGACTTGCCAGCTCCTACAATGAGCAGTTCTTC; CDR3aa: CASSIHGLASSYNEQFF
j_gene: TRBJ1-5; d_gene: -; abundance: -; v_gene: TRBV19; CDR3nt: TGTGCCAGTAGTTCTTTAGACATTCCCGTACAGCCCCAGCATTTT; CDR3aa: CASSSLDIPVQPQHF
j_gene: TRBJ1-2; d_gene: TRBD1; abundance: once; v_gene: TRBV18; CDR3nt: TGTGCCAGCTCATCGGACAGGGGCTACACCTTC; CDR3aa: CASSSDRGYTF
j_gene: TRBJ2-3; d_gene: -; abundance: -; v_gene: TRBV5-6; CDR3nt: TGTGCCAGCAGCTTGGAGGGGAGGACAGATACGCAGTATTTT; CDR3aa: CASSLEGRTDTQYF
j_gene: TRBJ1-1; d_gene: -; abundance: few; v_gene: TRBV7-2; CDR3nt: TGTGCCAGCAGCTTAGGTCACCCGGGGACTGAAGCTTTCTTT; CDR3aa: CASSLGHPGTEAFF
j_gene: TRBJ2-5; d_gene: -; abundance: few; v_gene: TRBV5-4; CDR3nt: TGTGCCAGCAGCTTGGCACTCCAAGAGACCCAGTACTTC; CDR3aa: CASSLALQETQYF
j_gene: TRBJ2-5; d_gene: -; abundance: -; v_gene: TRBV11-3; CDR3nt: TGTGCCAGCAGCATACGAGGCGGTGAGACCCAGTACTTC; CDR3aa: CASSIRGGETQYF
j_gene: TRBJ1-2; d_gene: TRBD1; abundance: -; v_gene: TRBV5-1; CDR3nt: TGCGCCAGCAGCTGGGACAGGGGGGGCTACACCTTC; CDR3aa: CASSWDRGGYTF
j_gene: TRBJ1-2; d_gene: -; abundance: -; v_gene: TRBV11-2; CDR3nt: TGTGCCAGCAGCCAATTCCGGGGGGGCGAATATGGCTACACCTTC; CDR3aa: CASSQFRGGEYGYTF
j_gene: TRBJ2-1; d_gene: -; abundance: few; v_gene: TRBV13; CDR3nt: TGTGCCAGCAGCTCCTGGGGGGGCCTTAACAATGAGCAGTTCTTC; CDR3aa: CASSSWGGLNNEQFF
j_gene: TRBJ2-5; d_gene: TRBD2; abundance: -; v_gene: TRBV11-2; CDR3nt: TGTGCCAGCAGTTTAGTCCTCTCGGCTAGCGGTCGGGAGACCCAGTACTTC; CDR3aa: CASSLVLSASGRETQYF
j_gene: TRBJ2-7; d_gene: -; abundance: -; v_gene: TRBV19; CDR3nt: TGTGCCAGTAGTCCCCCGGGGTCCCCCTACGAGCAGTACTTC; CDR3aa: CASSPPGSPYEQYF
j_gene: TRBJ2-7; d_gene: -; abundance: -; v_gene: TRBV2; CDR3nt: TGTGCCAGCAGTGGGGAGGTTCAATTCTCCTACGAGCAGTACTTC; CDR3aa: CASSGEVQFSYEQYF
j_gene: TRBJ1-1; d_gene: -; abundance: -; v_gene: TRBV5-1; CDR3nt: TGCGCCAGCAGCTTGCTGAGACAGATGAACACTGAAGCTTTCTTT; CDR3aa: CASSLLRQMNTEAFF
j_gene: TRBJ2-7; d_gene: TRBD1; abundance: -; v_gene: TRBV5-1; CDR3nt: TGCGCCAGCAGGCCGACAGGGTTTTTTTCCTACGAGCAGTACTTC; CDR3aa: CASRPTGFFSYEQYF
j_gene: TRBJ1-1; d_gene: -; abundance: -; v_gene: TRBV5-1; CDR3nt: TGCGCCAGCACCACAGGGATTGGGGAAGCTTTCTTT; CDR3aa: CASTTGIGEAFF
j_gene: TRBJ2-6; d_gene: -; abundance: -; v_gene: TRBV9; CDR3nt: TGTGCCAGCAGCGTAGCTACGTACTCTGGGGCCAACGTCCTGACTTTC; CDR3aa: CASSVATYSGANVLTF
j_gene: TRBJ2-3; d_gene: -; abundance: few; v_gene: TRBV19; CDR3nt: TGTGCCAGTAGTACTACCTGGAGGGGTGATACGCAGTATTTT; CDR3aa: CASSTTWRGDTQYF
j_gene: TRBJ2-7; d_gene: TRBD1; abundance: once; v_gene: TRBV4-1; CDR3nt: TGCGCCAGCAGCCAAGAACGGGACAGAGGCTACGAGCAGTACTTC; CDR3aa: CASSQERDRGYEQYF
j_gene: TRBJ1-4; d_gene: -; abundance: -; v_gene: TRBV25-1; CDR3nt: TGTGCCAGCAGTGCGGGGGGCTCTAATGAAAAACTGTTTTTT; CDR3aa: CASSAGGSNEKLFF
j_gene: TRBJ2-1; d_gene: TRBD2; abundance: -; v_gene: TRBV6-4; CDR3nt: TGTGCCAGCACCCGAGGGGCTAGCGGATACAATGAGCAGTTCTTC; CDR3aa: CASTRGASGYNEQFF
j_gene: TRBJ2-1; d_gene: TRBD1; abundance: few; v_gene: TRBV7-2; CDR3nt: TGTGCCAGCAGCCCCATTGCAGGGGGCAATGAGCAGTTCTTC; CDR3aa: CASSPIAGGNEQFF
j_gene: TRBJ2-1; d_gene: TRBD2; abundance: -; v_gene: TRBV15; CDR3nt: TGTGCCACCAGTGAAGCGGGGGGGCTATACAATGAGCAGTTCTTC; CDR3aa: CATSEAGGLYNEQFF
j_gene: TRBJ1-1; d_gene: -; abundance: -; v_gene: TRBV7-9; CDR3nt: TGTGCCAGCAGCTTATTGGGCAGATTGAACACTGAAGCTTTCTTT; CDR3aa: CASSLLGRLNTEAFF
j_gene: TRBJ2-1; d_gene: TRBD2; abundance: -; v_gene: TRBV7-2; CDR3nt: TGTGCCAGCAGCTCCCCGAGGACTAGCGGGGGTCGAGGGTTACGTGAGCAGTTCTTC; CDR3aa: CASSSPRTSGGRGLREQFF
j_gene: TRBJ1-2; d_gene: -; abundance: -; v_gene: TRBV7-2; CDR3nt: TGTGCCAGCAGCTTAACAGGGACTAGTGGCTACACCTTC; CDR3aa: CASSLTGTSGYTF
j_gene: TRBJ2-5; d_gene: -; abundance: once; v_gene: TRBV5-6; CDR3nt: TGTGCCAGCAGCTTCGGGTACCAAGAGACCCAGTACTTC; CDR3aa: CASSFGYQETQYF
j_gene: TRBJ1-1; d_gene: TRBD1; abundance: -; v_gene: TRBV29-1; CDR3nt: TGCAGCGGAGGGACAGGCAGTAGGACTGAAGCTTTCTTT; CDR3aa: CSGGTGSRTEAFF
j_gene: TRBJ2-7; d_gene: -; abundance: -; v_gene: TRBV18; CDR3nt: TGTGCCAGCTCACCTACCCGGGGAGTGTCTCGCGAGCAGTACTTC; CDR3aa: CASSPTRGVSREQYF
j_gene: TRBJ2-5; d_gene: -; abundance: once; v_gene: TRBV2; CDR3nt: TGTGCCAGCAGTGAAGGCAGAGCGGCCCCCCGTCAAGAGACCCAGTACTTC; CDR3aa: CASSEGRAAPRQETQYF
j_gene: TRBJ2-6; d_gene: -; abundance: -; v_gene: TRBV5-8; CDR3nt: TGTGCCAGCAGCCGGTTCTCTGGGGCCAACGTCCTGACTTTC; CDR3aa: CASSRFSGANVLTF
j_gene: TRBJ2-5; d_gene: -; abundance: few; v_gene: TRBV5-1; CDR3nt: TGCGCCAGCAGACCGGACACACAAGAGACCCAGTACTTC; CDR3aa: CASRPDTQETQYF
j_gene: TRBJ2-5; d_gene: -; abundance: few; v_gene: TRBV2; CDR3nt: TGTGCCAGCAGGGCAGGGTCGGTGGAGACCCAGTACTTC; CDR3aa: CASRAGSVETQYF
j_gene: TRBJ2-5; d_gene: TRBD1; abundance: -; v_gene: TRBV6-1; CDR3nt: TGTGCCAGCAGTGGACGGACAGGGATCGAGACCCAGTACTTC; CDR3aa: CASSGRTGIETQYF
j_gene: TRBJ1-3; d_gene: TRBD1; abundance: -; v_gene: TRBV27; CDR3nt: TGTGCCAGCAGGCCGGGACAGGGAGGCTCTGGAAACACCATATATTTT; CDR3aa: CASRPGQGGSGNTIYF
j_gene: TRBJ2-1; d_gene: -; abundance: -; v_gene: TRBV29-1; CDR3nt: TGCAGCGTTGAAGGGACAGAGCGATCCAATGAGCAGTTCTTC; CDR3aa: CSVEGTERSNEQFF
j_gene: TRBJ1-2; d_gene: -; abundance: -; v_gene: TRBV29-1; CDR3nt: TGCAGCGTACAGGATAATGGCTACACCTTC; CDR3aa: CSVQDNGYTF
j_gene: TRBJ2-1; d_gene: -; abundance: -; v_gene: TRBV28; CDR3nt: TGTGCCAGCAAAAGTACGGGAATTCAACAGTTCTTC; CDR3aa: CASKSTGIQQFF
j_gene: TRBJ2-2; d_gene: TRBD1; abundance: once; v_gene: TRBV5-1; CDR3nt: TGCGCCAGCAGGATGACAGGGGAAGGCGGGGAGCTGTTTTTT; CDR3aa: CASRMTGEGGELFF
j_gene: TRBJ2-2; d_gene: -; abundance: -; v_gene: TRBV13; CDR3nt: TGTGCCAGCAGCTTAGGCCTTGAAAGCTACACCGGGGAGCTGTTTTTT; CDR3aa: CASSLGLESYTGELFF